These 9 T cell receptor beta chains originate from one sample sequenced in a study of CD4 T cells in relation to SARS-CoV-2 and coronaviruses. Sequenced by immunoSEQ multiplex PCR; TCRdb stores in-frame clones only, minus some. Of roughly 71,000 clones listed, 87% are singletons. The unexposed donors gave CD4+ T cells in about 2011-2019, prior to COVID-19. The sequencing sample was made of memory CD4+ T cells from PBMCs. Receptors were obtained from a human donor in good health.

The DNA for the CDR3 is TGTGCCAGCAGCTTAGCTAGCTCTGGGGCCAACGTCCTGACTTTC. Its protein is CASSLASSGANVLTF. This sequence joins TRBV7-9 and TRBJ2-6; D is unclear. Trimming shortened V by 0 bases and J by 0 bases, and 3 bases separated the two germline ends. The CDR3 loop spans 15 amino acids. Germline V gene lookup returns CDR1 SEHNR and CDR2 FQNEAQ (reference sequence).

The rearrangement joins TRBV7-9 to TRBJ2-5; the match to TRBD1 covers 7 bases. This CDR3 contains 13 residues. V dropped 5 bases and J dropped 3; count of bases not matched to a gene: 3. CDR1 and CDR2 from the germline V gene are SEHNR and FQNEAQ (reference sequence). CDR3 amino acids: CASSITGEETQYF. The CDR3 bases are TGTGCCAGCAGCATCACAGGGGAAGAGACCCAGTACTTC. The full variable domain, its missing parts supplied by reference TRBV7-9 and TRBJ2-5, is DTGVSQNPRHKITKRGQNVTFRCDPISEHNRLYWYRQTLGQGPEFLTYFQNEAQLEKSRLLSDRFSAERPKGSFSTLEIQRTEQGDSAMYLCASSITGEETQYFGPGTRLLVL.

This chain uses TRBV6-5 with TRBJ1-5; D remains unclear. V was shortened by 4 bases and J by 0 bases, with 7 bases between the two germline ends. The CDR3 covers 14 residues. Germline CDR1 is MNHEY and CDR2 is SVGAGI. This chain's CDR3 is CASSLGYSNQPQHF. The CDR3 DNA reads as TGTGCCAGCAGTTTGGGATATAGCAATCAGCCCCAGCATTTT.

The chain has TRBV6-5 and TRBJ2-7; D is undetermined. The CDR3 is made up of 15 amino acids. Germline CDR1 and CDR2: MNHEY and SVGAGI. V shed 6 bases and J shed 0 bases, with 15 bases lying between them. The CDR3 region has the DNA TGTGCCAGCAGCCTCCGGATGGGGTCCTCCTACGAGCAGTACTTC. This encodes CASSLRMGSSYEQYF.

This chain joins TRBV28 and TRBJ1-3; D gene ambiguous. CDR3 length: 13 residues. Trimming took 3 bases from V and 4 from J, leaving 7 bases between them. Per germline, CDR1 MDHEN and CDR2 SYDVKM. Here the CDR3 reads CASSFDLGNTIYF. The CDR3 coding sequence is TGTGCCAGCAGTTTTGACCTGGGAAACACCATATATTTT.

The chain links TRBV7-2 to TRBJ1-5; D not resolved. Germline-derived CDR1 and CDR2 are SGHTA and FQGNSA. This CDR3 spans 15 amino acids. V lost 2 bases, J lost 0 bases, and 8 bases lay in between. The DNA of the CDR3 is TGTGCCAGCAGCTTAAGTTGGGGTAGCAATCAGCCCCAGCATTTT. It encodes CASSLSWGSNQPQHF.

The rearrangement links TRBV24-1 to TRBJ2-5, with D possibly matching TRBD1 (5 bases). The CDR3 is made up of 18 amino acids. Looked up from germline, CDR1 is KGHDR and CDR2 is SFDVKD. Trimming pared 3 bases from V and 5 bases from J, leaving 24 bases between. The CDR3 sequence is CATSDPILRDRVKETQYF. In DNA form, the CDR3 reads TGTGCCACCAGTGATCCGATCCTCAGGGATAGGGTTAAGGAGACCCAGTACTTC.

The chain has TRBV28 and TRBJ1-5; D may be TRBD1 (6 bases). The CDR3 length is 12 residues. Trimming left V 11 bases short and J 5 bases short, with 13 bases between. CDR1 is MDHEN and CDR2 is SYDVKM in the germline V gene. The CDR3 spells CALGGLDQPQHF. CDR3 DNA sequence: TGTGCCCTCGGGGGGCTCGATCAGCCCCAGCATTTT. The full variable domain, its missing parts supplied by reference TRBV28 and TRBJ1-5, is DVKVTQSSRYLVKRTGEKVFLECVQDMDHENMFWYRQDPGLGLRLIYFSYDVKMKEKGDIPEGYSVSREKKERFSLILESASTNQTSMYLCALGGLDQPQHFGDGTRLSIL.

The rearrangement joins TRBV10-3 to TRBJ2-5; 9 bases fit TRBD1. The CDR3 consists of 14 residues. The V gene end was trimmed by 4 bases and the J gene end by 5 bases; junction bases not matched to a gene: 5. Per the germline V gene, CDR1 is ENHRY and CDR2 is SYGVKD. The CDR3 loop reads CAISAGDRDETQYF. CDR3 nucleotides: TGTGCCATCAGTGCAGGGGACAGGGATGAGACCCAGTACTTC.